Listed here is a single T cell receptor beta chain. Its matching antigen is unknown. The libraries were made with immunoSEQ version 4 in survey mode. Assay: immunoSEQ multiplex PCR; the TCRdb copy retains only in-frame clones and omits some. Of roughly 45,000 clones detected, 89% appear once; the ten largest clones hold over 1%. These data are taken from a study of persistence of HIV-infected CD4 T cells. CDR1 KGHSH and CDR2 LQKENI come from the germline V gene. This CDR3 has 16 residues. V dropped 3 bases and J dropped 0 bases, with 14 bases sitting between them. Study findings and constraints: TCR oligoclonality correlated with proviral oligoclonality in the same sorted populations. Degenerate expanded CDR3beta sequences were enriched among CMV- and Gag-responding cells.

Nonspecific anti-CD3/anti-CD28 bead stimulation represents the broad CD4+ T cell repertoire. Sorting selected CD4+ T cells upregulating both CD40 ligand and CD69. The source is an adult man with HIV who was CMV-seropositive. This chain links TRBV18 with TRBJ1-1, with D perhaps matching TRBD1 (5 bases). The material was CD4+ T cells sorted from PBMCs after roughly 18-hour stimulation, obtained from a patient who received antiretroviral therapy. CDR3 bases: TGTGCCAGCTCACCGTTCGGGGGGGAACTGAACACTGAAGCTTTCTTT. It codes for CASSPFGGELNTEAFF.